This T cell receptor (beta chain) was recorded in a study of siplizumab effects on memory and regulatory T cells. Study-wide findings and caveats: Sequences below about 10^-5 frequency were poorly captured, and few alloreactive clones mapped to unstimulated subsets.

The authors kept the mixed lymphocyte reaction cells in coculture at 37°C for 6 days. Details on this clone: Its specificity is not known.

Approximately 98,000 TCR templates underwent assay in each sample. TCRdb keeps only in-frame clones here, not all; method: immunoSEQ multiplex PCR. This table has approximately 14,000 clones, approximately 45% appearing once. CDR1 MNHNY and CDR2 SVGAGI come from the germline V gene (reference sequence). The CDR3 spans 15 residues. V gave up 0 bases and J gave up 5 bases, with 10 bases separating them. The source material was CFSE-low (dividing) CD4+ T cells sorted from an allogeneic mixed lymphocyte reaction. The clonotype was recovered from a human donor in good health; the cells came from an allogeneic mixed lymphocyte reaction. Some clones in this sample may be carry-over from other donors' samples. The chain links TRBV6-6 to TRBJ2-2; possible D gene TRBD2, 6 bases. The CDR3 region has the DNA TGTGCCAGCAGTTACTCGGGCGGGGTTACCGGGGAGCTGTTTTTT. The encoded protein is CASSYSGGVTGELFF.